One T cell receptor (beta chain) is described in this entry. The sample belongs to a study of blood T cell repertoires in COVID-19. About the research overall: Spain, Italy and the United States supplied samples that represented acute and convalescent COVID-19. From T cells, B-cell-depleted T cells, or PBMCs came the material, which was cDNA or gDNA.

Under the authors' procedure: Amplification of reference gene primers was used by the study to estimate nucleated cell counts. Using immunoSEQ multiplex PCR, the repertoire was profiled, and TCRdb retains in-frame clones only, with some absent. V and J calls plus clone size are reproduced from that table; the DNA served to infer D and trimming. Among 300,000 to 450,000 clones, roughly 86% were seen once, and the ten largest hold 10%. Seattle cases were enrolled at active infection and followed longitudinally. This receptor was taken from a woman aged 30 to 39 with COVID-19, enrolled during active disease. What was sequenced was peripheral blood.

CDR3 in amino acids: CASSYGTGNHEQFF. DNA of the CDR3: TGCGCCAGCAGCTACGGGACAGGGAATCATGAGCAGTTCTTC. This chain connects TRBV5-1 to TRBJ2-1; 9 bases align to TRBD1. Germline CDR1 and CDR2: SGHRS and YFSETQ. The CDR3 is 14 residues long. Trimming took 3 bases from V and 8 from J; bases not matched to a gene: 6.